This T cell receptor (beta chain) stems from a study of blood T cell repertoires in COVID-19. Across the study: The samples span acute and convalescent COVID-19 from the United States, Italy and Spain. The analysed material was cDNA or gDNA that came from T cells, B-cell-depleted T cells, or PBMCs.

V dropped 7 bases and J dropped 5 bases, with 11 bases sitting between them. The CDR3 covers 12 residues. Per germline, CDR1 PRHDT and CDR2 FYEKMQ (reference sequence). In the authors' methods: Amplification with reference gene primers provided the estimates of nucleated cell counts. The data were produced by immunoSEQ multiplex PCR, yet TCRdb's version contains in-frame clones alone and is incomplete. V, J and clone size are taken as reported in that table, and D and trimming were inferred from the DNA itself. Of fewer than 350,000 clones in the sample, approximately 86% were seen once. The rearrangement joins TRBV13 to TRBJ1-2; tentative D call: TRBD1 (5 bases). This TCR was sampled from a woman in her 30s who had recovered from COVID-19. The specimen was peripheral blood. In nucleotides, the CDR3 is TGTGCCAGCACCGACAAGGGGTATGGCTACACCTTC. Translating gives CASTDKGYGYTF. Full variable domain (rest looked up from reference TRBV13 and TRBJ1-2): AAGVIQSPRHLIKEKRETATLKCYPIPRHDTVYWYQQGPGQDPQFLISFYEKMQSDKGSIPDRFSAQQFSDYHSELNMSSLELGDSALYFCASTDKGYGYTFGSGTRLTVV.